Following are 3 T cell receptor beta chains from one sample sequenced in a study of control samples from healthy donors and cancer patients. The protocol was immunoSEQ multiplex PCR, while the TCRdb copy is restricted to in-frame clones and leaves out a portion. The sample has 53,000 or so clones, around 90% seen once; the top ten hold over 12%. The specimen was PBMCs. Receptor source: a man between 60 and 75 years old with head and neck cancer.

CDR3 loop: CASSLEGYTDTQYF. The DNA for the CDR3 is TGTGCCAGCAGCTTGGAGGGGTACACAGATACGCAGTATTTT. The V call is TRBV5-5, the J call TRBJ2-3; possibly TRBD1 for D (5 bases). The CDR3 is made up of 14 amino acids. The germline V gene has CDR1 SGHKS and CDR2 YYEKEE (reference sequence). The ends were cut back, 0 bases at V and 2 bases at J, with 7 bases in the middle.

The chain uses TRBV11-1 and TRBJ2-1; TRBD2 agrees at 11 bases. The CDR3 totals 15 residues. Unmatched junction bases numbered 11, after V lost 8 bases and J lost 8 bases. CDR1 is SGHAT, CDR2 FQDESV, per germline (reference sequence). The CDR3 region is CASRTSGSIVDEQFF. DNA for the CDR3: TGTGCCAGCCGAACTAGCGGGAGCATTGTCGATGAGCAGTTCTTC.

This sequence joins TRBV7-3 and TRBJ2-1; TRBD2 agrees at 7 bases. The germline gives CDR1 SGHTA, CDR2 FQGTGA. The V gene end was trimmed by 2 bases and the J gene end by 5 bases; junction bases not matched to a gene: 6. CDR3 size: 15 residues. CDR3 DNA: TGTGCCAGCAGCTTATCCCGCGGGAGAAACAATGAGCAGTTCTTC. It codes for CASSLSRGRNNEQFF.